The rows below give T cell receptor beta chains drawn from one sample of a study of blood T cell repertoires in COVID-19. Clones were read by immunoSEQ multiplex PCR, and TCRdb kept only the in-frame ones, dropping some. The sample yields around 370,000 clones, about 90% seen once. Sequencing was carried out using peripheral blood. These receptor sequences come from a woman between 65 and 79 years old with COVID-19, enrolled during active disease. The CDR3 runs from the conserved cysteine through the conserved F or W. The order of the fields is D gene, J gene, V gene, clone size, CDR3 DNA, CDR3 protein. A D gene is named only where the DNA matches it firmly. Size is omitted from some rows. Given values are once, few, many or a class for expanded clones.

TRBD1 TRBJ2-6 TRBV5-1 - TGCGCCAGCAGCTTGGGAGACAGGGACCCCTCTGGGGCCAACGTCCTGACTTTC CASSLGDRDPSGANVLTF
TRBD1 TRBJ2-2 TRBV19 - TGTGCCAGTAGTATAAGGGACAGGGGGTCGGACACCGGGGAGCTGTTTTTT CASSIRDRGSDTGELFF
- TRBJ2-3 TRBV24-1 - TGTGCCACCAGTGATGTACAGGCGAGGGATACGCAGTATTTT CATSDVQARDTQYF
- TRBJ2-7 TRBV20-1 - TGCAGTGCCACGTTCTACTACGAGCAGTACTTC CSATFYYEQYF
- TRBJ1-2 TRBV10-3 - TGTGCCATCAGTGAAACAGATCGGGAGGCTGGCTACACCTTC CAISETDREAGYTF
- TRBJ1-1 TRBV12-3/TRBV12-4 once TGTGCCAGCAGTTCTGAGGTGAACACTGAAGCTTTCTTT CASSSEVNTEAFF
- TRBJ1-1 TRBV6-5 - TGTGCCAGCAGTTCCCAGGGACAGAACACTGAAGCTTTCTTT CASSSQGQNTEAFF
- TRBJ2-7 TRBV5-1 once TGCGCCAGCAGCCCGGAGGGATCCGGGCAGTACTTC CASSPEGSGQYF
- TRBJ1-6 TRBV19 - TGTGCCAGTAGTTCTGGACTTTATTCACCCCTCCACTTT CASSSGLYSPLHF
- TRBJ1-1 TRBV20-1 once TGCAGTGCTAGCTCGAACACTGAAGCTTTCTTT CSASSNTEAFF
TRBD2 TRBJ2-7 TRBV5-4 - TGTGCCAGCAGCTTCTATTTAGCGGGGGAAGGTGAGCAGTACTTC CASSFYLAGEGEQYF
- TRBJ2-7 TRBV10-2 - TGCGCCAGCAGCGGACAGTTCGACTACGAGCAGTACTTC CASSGQFDYEQYF
- TRBJ2-1 TRBV7-2 - TGTGCCAGCAGCTTACAGGGCTCGAGCTCCTACAATGAGCAGTTCTTC CASSLQGSSSYNEQFF
TRBD2 TRBJ2-7 TRBV6-5 - TGTGCCAGCGGGAGGGGCGCCCCTTACAACGAGCAGTACTTC CASGRGAPYNEQYF
TRBD1 TRBJ1-6 TRBV19 few TGTGCCAGTAGTAGAGACAGGGCCAATTCACCCCTCCACTTT CASSRDRANSPLHF
TRBD2 TRBJ2-1 TRBV4-3 - TGCGCCAGCAGCCAAGGGGTGGCGGGGGACAATGAGCAGTTCTTC CASSQGVAGDNEQFF
TRBD2 TRBJ2-3 TRBV7-2 few TGTGCCAGCAGCTATACTAGCGGGGCTAGAGATACGCAGTATTTT CASSYTSGARDTQYF
- TRBJ1-2 TRBV3-1/TRBV3-2 - TGTGCCAGCAGCCAAGACAGGGCTTTTTGGGATGGCTACACCTTC CASSQDRAFWDGYTF
- TRBJ1-2 TRBV4-2 many TGTGCCAGCAGCCAAGCTGCACAGGGAGGGTATGGCTACACCTTC CASSQAAQGGYGYTF
TRBD1 TRBJ1-3 TRBV10-3 - TGTGCCATCAGTGAAAGCCCGTATACAGGGGAAGTTCACTCTGGAAACACCATATATTTT CAISESPYTGEVHSGNTIYF
- TRBJ1-1 TRBV19 once TGTGCCAGTACCCAGACGGGCACTGAAGCTTTCTTT CASTQTGTEAFF
- TRBJ2-7 TRBV5-1 - TGCGCCAGCAGCTTGGGGCGGGACGAGCAGTACTTC CASSLGRDEQYF
- TRBJ1-2 TRBV3-1/TRBV3-2 - TGTGCCAGCAGCCAAGATTGTTTGAAGGAGAACTATGGCTACACCTTC CASSQDCLKENYGYTF
TRBD1 TRBJ1-1 TRBV6-6 - TGTGCCAGCAGTCTGCTTGGCCCGGGACAGGGCTCTGAAGCTTTCTTT CASSLLGPGQGSEAFF
TRBD1 TRBJ1-4 TRBV28 - TGTGCCAGCAGTTTTTCGTTCATCCGGGACAGGGAGAATGAAAAACTGTTTTTT CASSFSFIRDRENEKLFF
- TRBJ1-1 TRBV11-2 - TGTGCCAGCAGCTTCGGCACTGAAGCTTTCTTT CASSFGTEAFF
TRBD2 TRBJ2-7 TRBV7-9 once TGTGCCAGCAGCGGGAGGGGTATCGGCGAGCAGTACTTC CASSGRGIGEQYF
TRBD2 TRBJ2-7 TRBV18 - TGTGCCAGCTCATCACCCCTTGGGGGGGCCTACGAGCAGTACTTC CASSSPLGGAYEQYF
- TRBJ1-5 TRBV7-2 - TGTGCCAGCAGCGTTGGGAGTATTCAGCCCCAGCATTTT CASSVGSIQPQHF
TRBD1 TRBJ1-6 TRBV7-2 - TGTGCCAGCAGCCTTATAAAGGGGACAGGGTGGAATTCACCCCTCCACTTT CASSLIKGTGWNSPLHF
- TRBJ1-1 TRBV6-5 once TGTGCCAGCAGTTCCGGGGGGGTCAACACTGAAGCTTTCTTT CASSSGGVNTEAFF
TRBD1 TRBJ2-3 TRBV19 - TGTGCCAGTAGTTTCAAACAGGGGGCGATGAGCACAGATACGCAGTATTTT CASSFKQGAMSTDTQYF
TRBD1 TRBJ2-7 TRBV7-8 few TGTGCCAGCGCGGACAGGGGGCCGGAGTACTTC CASADRGPEYF
- TRBJ2-5 TRBV6-1 - TGTGCCAGCAGTGAAGGGAAGGTGGGGGCAGAGACCCAGTACTTC CASSEGKVGAETQYF
TRBD2 TRBJ2-2 TRBV10-2 - TGCGCCAGCAGTGAAGCGGGGACCGGGGAGCTGTTTTTT CASSEAGTGELFF
- TRBJ1-2 TRBV19 few TGTGCCAGTAGTATCGATGACAGGCGGTACACCTTC CASSIDDRRYTF
TRBD1 TRBJ1-2 TRBV27 - TGTGCCAGCAGTCGAGGGGACAGGCCACCAATTAATGGCTACACCTTC CASSRGDRPPINGYTF
TRBD1 TRBJ1-2 TRBV19 - TGTGCCAGTAGTATCCCTGGCGGGACAGCAGTTGGCTACACCTTC CASSIPGGTAVGYTF
- TRBJ2-2 TRBV30 - TGTGCCTGGGGGAGAATTACGAACACCGGGGAGCTGTTTTTT CAWGRITNTGELFF
TRBD2 TRBJ2-1 TRBV29-1 - TGCAGCCTTGGAGGCGGGGGGGGACGGAGCTCCTACAATGAGCAGTTCTTC CSLGGGGGRSSYNEQFF
- TRBJ1-2 TRBV2 - TGTGCCAGCAGGGCCAGGGTTAACTATGGCTACACCTTC CASRARVNYGYTF
- TRBJ2-5 TRBV1 - TGCACCAGCAGACTGACTAGCGGGGGGGAGACCCAGTACTTC CTSRLTSGGETQYF
- TRBJ1-6 TRBV30 - TGTGCCTGGAGTGGGGAGAATTATTCACCCCTCCACTTT CAWSGENYSPLHF
TRBD1 TRBJ2-7 TRBV6-5 few TGTGCCAGCAGCCGGGACAGCACGTACGAGCAGTACTTC CASSRDSTYEQYF
- TRBJ1-1 TRBV29-1 - TGCAGCGACAATCGGGGCACTGAAGCTTTCTTT CSDNRGTEAFF
- TRBJ1-6 TRBV10-3 few TGTGCCATCAGTGGGGAGGTCCCCAATTCACCCCTCCACTTT CAISGEVPNSPLHF
TRBD1 TRBJ2-3 TRBV5-8 - TGTGCCAGCAGCTTGGGGCAGGGGGCAAGGGATACGCAGTATTTT CASSLGQGARDTQYF
- TRBJ1-4 TRBV9 once TGTGCCAGCAACAGAAGCCCCTCAACTAATGAAAAACTGTTTTTT CASNRSPSTNEKLFF
- TRBJ1-1 TRBV5-1 once TGCGCCAGCAGCTTAGAGGGACAGAACACTGAAGCTTTCTTT CASSLEGQNTEAFF
- TRBJ1-2 TRBV27 - TGTGCCAGCAGTTTATCGATTGGCCACACATGGGGCTACACCTTC CASSLSIGHTWGYTF
- TRBJ1-5 TRBV19 - TGTGCCAGTAGTATAGATGGGGGGAGCAATCAGCCCCAGCATTTT CASSIDGGSNQPQHF